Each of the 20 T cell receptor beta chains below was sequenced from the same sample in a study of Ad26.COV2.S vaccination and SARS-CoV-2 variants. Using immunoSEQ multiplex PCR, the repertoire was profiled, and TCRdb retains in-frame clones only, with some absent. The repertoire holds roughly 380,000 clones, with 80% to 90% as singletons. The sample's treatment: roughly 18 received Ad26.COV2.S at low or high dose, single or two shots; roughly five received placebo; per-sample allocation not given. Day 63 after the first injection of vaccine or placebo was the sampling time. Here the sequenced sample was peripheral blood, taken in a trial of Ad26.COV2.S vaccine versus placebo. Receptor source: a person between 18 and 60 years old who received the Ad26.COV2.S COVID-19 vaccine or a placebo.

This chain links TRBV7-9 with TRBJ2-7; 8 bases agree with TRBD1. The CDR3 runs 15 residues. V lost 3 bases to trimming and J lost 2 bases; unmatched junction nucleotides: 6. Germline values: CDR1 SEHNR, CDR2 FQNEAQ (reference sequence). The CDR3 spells CASSFAGTGPYEQYF. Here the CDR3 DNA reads TGTGCCAGCAGCTTCGCCGGGACAGGCCCCTACGAGCAGTACTTC.

The CDR3 is CASSINRGGGTDTQYF. The CDR3 DNA follows: TGTGCCAGCAGTATCAACAGGGGAGGGGGCACAGATACGCAGTATTTT. V gene TRBV6-6 combines with J gene TRBJ2-3; tentatively, D is TRBD1 or TRBD2 (7 bases each). Trimming removed 5 bases from V and 1 base from J, with 16 bases in between. The CDR3 totals 16 residues. The germline CDR1 and CDR2 sequences are MNHNY and SVGAGI (reference sequence).

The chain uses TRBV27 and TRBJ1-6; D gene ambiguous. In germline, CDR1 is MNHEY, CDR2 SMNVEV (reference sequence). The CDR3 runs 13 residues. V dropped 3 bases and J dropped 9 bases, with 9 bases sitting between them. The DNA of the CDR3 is TGTGCCAGCAGTTTTTTTTTGGGTTCACCCCTCCACTTT. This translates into CASSFFLGSPLHF.

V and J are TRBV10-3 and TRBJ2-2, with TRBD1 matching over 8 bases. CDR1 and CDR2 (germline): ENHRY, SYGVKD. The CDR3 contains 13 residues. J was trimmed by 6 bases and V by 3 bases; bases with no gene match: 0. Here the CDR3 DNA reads TGTGCCATCAGTGACAGGGGGCCCGGGGAGCTGTTTTTT. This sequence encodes CAISDRGPGELFF.

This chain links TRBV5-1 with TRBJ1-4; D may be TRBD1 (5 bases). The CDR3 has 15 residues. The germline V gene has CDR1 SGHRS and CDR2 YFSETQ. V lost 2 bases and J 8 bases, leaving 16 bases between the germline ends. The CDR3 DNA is TGCGCCAGCAGCTTCCTGGGCGGCGGGGACGAAAAACTGTTTTTT. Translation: CASSFLGGGDEKLFF.

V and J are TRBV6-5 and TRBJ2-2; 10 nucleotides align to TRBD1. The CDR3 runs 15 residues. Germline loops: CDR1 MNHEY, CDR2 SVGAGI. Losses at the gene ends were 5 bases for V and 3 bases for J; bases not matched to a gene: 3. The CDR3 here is CASSKDRGDTGELFF. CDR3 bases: TGTGCCAGCAGTAAGGACAGGGGGGACACCGGGGAGCTGTTTTTT.

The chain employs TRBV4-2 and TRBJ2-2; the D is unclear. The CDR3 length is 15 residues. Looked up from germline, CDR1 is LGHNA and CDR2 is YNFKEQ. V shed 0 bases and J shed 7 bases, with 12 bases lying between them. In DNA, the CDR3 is TGTGCCAGCAGCCAAGAAAACCCTCAGGTCGGGGAGCTGTTTTTT. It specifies CASSQENPQVGELFF.

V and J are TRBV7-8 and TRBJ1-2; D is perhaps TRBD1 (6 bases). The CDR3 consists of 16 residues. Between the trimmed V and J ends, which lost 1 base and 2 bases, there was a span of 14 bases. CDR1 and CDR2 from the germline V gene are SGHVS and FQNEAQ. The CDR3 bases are TGTGCCAGCAGCTTAGAAGGTGGGGGGGCGAACTATGGCTACACCTTC. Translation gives CASSLEGGGANYGYTF.

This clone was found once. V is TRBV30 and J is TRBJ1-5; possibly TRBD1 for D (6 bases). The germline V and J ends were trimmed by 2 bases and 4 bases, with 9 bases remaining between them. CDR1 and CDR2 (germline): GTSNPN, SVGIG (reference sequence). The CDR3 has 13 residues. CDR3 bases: TGTGCCTGGAGTACAGGGCGAAATCAGCCCCAGCATTTT. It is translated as CAWSTGRNQPQHF.

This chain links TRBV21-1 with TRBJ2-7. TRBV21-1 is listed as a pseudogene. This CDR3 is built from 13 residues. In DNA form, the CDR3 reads TGTGCCAGCAGCAATTCGCGTCTGGGCGAGCAGTACTTC. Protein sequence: CASSNSRLGEQYF.

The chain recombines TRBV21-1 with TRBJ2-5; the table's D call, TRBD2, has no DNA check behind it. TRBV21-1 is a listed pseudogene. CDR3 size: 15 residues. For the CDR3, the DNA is TGTGCCAGCAGCAAACGGGGGGATCCCAAGGAGACCCAGTACTTC. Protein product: CASSKRGDPKETQYF.

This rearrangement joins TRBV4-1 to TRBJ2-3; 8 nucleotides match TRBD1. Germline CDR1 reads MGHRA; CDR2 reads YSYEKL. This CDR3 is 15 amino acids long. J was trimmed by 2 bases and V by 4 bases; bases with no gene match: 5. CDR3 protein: CASSRGQGPTDTQYF. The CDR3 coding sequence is TGCGCCAGCAGCCGCGGACAGGGCCCCACAGATACGCAGTATTTT.

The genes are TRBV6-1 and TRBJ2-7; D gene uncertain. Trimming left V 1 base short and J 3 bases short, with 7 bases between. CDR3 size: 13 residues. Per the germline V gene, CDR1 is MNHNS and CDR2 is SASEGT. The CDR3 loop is CASSEGGNYEQYF. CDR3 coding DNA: TGTGCCAGCAGTGAAGGAGGAAACTACGAGCAGTACTTC.

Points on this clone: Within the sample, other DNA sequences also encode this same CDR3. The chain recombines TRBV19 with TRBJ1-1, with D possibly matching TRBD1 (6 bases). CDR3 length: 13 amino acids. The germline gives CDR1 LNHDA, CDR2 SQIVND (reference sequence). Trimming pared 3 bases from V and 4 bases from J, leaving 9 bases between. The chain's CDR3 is CASSIGRGTEAFF. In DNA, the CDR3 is TGTGCCAGTAGTATTGGCAGGGGCACTGAAGCTTTCTTT.

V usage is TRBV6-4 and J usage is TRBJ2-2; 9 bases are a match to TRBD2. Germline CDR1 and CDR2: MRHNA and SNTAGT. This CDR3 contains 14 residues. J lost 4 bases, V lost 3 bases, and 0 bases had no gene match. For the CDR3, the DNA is TGTGCCAGCAGTGAGCGGGGGGGCACCGGGGAGCTGTTTTTT. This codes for CASSERGGTGELFF.

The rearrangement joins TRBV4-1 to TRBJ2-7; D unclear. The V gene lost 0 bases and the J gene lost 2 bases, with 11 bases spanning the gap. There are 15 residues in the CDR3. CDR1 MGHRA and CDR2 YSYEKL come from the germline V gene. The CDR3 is CASSQDIRRTYEQYF. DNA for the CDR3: TGCGCCAGCAGCCAAGATATCCGCAGGACCTACGAGCAGTACTTC.

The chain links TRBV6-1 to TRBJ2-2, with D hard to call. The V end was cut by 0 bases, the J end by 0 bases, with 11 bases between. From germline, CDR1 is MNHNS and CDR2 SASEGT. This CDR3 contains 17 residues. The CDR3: CASSEARNKPNTGELFF. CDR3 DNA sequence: TGTGCCAGCAGTGAAGCGAGGAACAAACCGAACACCGGGGAGCTGTTTTTT.

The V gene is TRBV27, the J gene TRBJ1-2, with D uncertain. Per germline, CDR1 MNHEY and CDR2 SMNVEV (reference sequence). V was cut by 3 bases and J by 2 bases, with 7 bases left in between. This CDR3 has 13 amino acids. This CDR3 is CASSFRGNYGYTF. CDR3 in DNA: TGTGCCAGCAGTTTTAGAGGCAACTATGGCTACACCTTC.

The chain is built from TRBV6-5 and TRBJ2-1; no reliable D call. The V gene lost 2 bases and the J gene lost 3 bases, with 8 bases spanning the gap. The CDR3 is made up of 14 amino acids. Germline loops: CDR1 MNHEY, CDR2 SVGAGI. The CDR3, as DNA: TGTGCCAGCAGTTACGGCCAGAGCTACAATGAGCAGTTCTTC. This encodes CASSYGQSYNEQFF.

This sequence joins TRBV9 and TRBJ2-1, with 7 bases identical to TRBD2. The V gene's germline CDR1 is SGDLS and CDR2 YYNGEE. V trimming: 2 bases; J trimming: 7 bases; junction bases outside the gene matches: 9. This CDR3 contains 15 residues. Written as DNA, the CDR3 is TGTGCCAGCAGCGTTATTGGCGGGGGACTTAATGAGCAGTTCTTC. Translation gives CASSVIGGGLNEQFF.